Listed here are 27 T cell receptor beta chains from one sample, sequenced in a study of CD8 T cells in Susac syndrome. The RNA, about 0.5 to 1 ug, was put through reverse transcription using random hexamers. TCRdb passed the immunoSEQ multiplex PCR reads through MiXCR, listing each CDR3 protein once. This table holds some 190,000 distinct CDR3 sequences, about 95% found once. Specimen: CD4+ T cells from PBMCs. The receptor source for this set is a human donor in good health.

This chain connects TRBV28 to TRBJ2-7, with 11 bases lining up with TRBD2. Looked up from germline, CDR1 is MDHEN and CDR2 is SYDVKM. Trimming took 8 bases from V and 5 from J; bases not matched to a gene: 14. This CDR3 comprises 16 residues. The CDR3 nucleotides are TGTGCCAGCGGAAACCCTACTAGCGGGAGAAGGGACGAGCAGTACTTC. Residues: CASGNPTSGRRDEQYF.

This chain links TRBV20-1 with TRBJ2-4; no definite D call. The CDR3 covers 11 residues. The germline V gene encodes CDR1 DFQATT and CDR2 SNEGSKA (reference sequence). With 4 bases removed from V and 9 bases from J, the gap between germline ends came to 10 bases. CDR3 sequence (DNA): TGCAGTGCTACCTTCGGGCCCATTCAGTACTTC. Amino acids: CSATFGPIQYF.

The sample holds a few counts of this clonotype. The genes are TRBV24-1 and TRBJ2-1; possibly TRBD2 for D (6 bases). With 3 bases removed from V and 7 bases from J, the gap between germline ends came to 18 bases. Germline CDR1 is KGHDR and CDR2 is SFDVKD. This CDR3 contains 16 residues. The CDR3 region has the DNA TGTGCCACCAGTGATCGGACACAGAGGGCGGGGAATGAGCAGTTCTTC. It yields the protein CATSDRTQRAGNEQFF.

The chain links TRBV29-1 to TRBJ2-1, with D possibly TRBD2 on 5 matching bases. The V gene's germline CDR1 is SQVTM and CDR2 ANQGSEA. The CDR3 length is 14 residues. With 2 bases removed from V and 5 bases from J, the gap between germline ends came to 13 bases. The CDR3 bases are TGCAGCGTTGAAACCTTCGCCGGGAACAATGAGCAGTTCTTC. Translating gives CSVETFAGNNEQFF.

The chain joins TRBV18 to TRBJ2-7; no definite D call. CDR3 size: 14 residues. Trimming left V 6 bases short and J 2 bases short, with 14 bases between. Germline V gives CDR1 KGHSH, CDR2 LQKENI. Written as DNA, the CDR3 is TGTGCCAGCTCTTCAGCCCTCCTCACCTACGAGCAGTACTTC. This translates into CASSSALLTYEQYF.

In the case of this clonotype: An end of the junction differs from the germline gene, which may be a read error. The chain recombines TRBV7-7 with TRBJ2-5; possible D gene TRBD1, 5 bases. This CDR3 has 13 amino acids. The V gene's germline CDR1 is SSHAT and CDR2 FNYEAQ (reference sequence). CDR3: CASSPDRMETQYF. In nucleotides, the CDR3 is TGTGCTAGCAGCCCCGACAGAATGGAGACCCAGTACTTC.

This chain links TRBV7-9 with TRBJ2-7, with 10 bases aligning to TRBD1. The CDR3 is 13 amino acids. Germline CDR1 is SEHNR and CDR2 is FQNEAQ (reference sequence). V trimming: 2 bases; J trimming: 6 bases; junction bases outside the gene matches: 1. The CDR3 bases are TGTGCCAGCAGCTTATGGACAGGGGGCGAGCAGTACTTC. Protein: CASSLWTGGEQYF.

The V call is TRBV4-3, the J call TRBJ2-6; no definite D call. V shed 0 bases and J shed 0 bases, with 12 bases lying between them. The length of the CDR3 is 18 residues. Germline lookup yields CDR1 LGHNA and CDR2 YSLEER. The CDR3 region has the DNA TGCGCCAGCAGCCAAGAACCGGCAGGACCCTCTGGGGCCAACGTCCTGACTTTC. This sequence encodes CASSQEPAGPSGANVLTF.

V and J are TRBV2 and TRBJ1-2; 9 positions match TRBD1. The CDR3 has 17 amino acids. Trimming cost V 4 bases and J 4 bases; bases outside gene matches: 13. The germline V gene has CDR1 SNHLY and CDR2 FYNNEI. Here the CDR3 DNA reads TGTGCCAGCAGTGCCCAAGGACAGGGGCGGGCGGGCTATGGCTACACCTTC. Protein sequence: CASSAQGQGRAGYGYTF.

This chain connects TRBV25-1 to TRBJ1-1, with TRBD1 identical over 7 bases. The CDR3 runs to 17 residues. The V gene end was trimmed by 3 bases and the J gene end by 1 base; junction bases not matched to a gene: 11. Germline lookup yields CDR1 MGHDK and CDR2 SYGVNS. DNA for the CDR3: TGTGCCAGCAGTGAGGCCGGGACAGAGGTCGCGAACACTGAAGCTTTCTTT. It codes for CASSEAGTEVANTEAFF. The full variable domain, rest sourced from reference TRBV25-1 and TRBJ1-1, is EADIYQTPRYLVIGTGKKITLECSQTMGHDKMYWYQQDPGMELHLIHYSYGVNSTEKGDLSSESTVSRIRTEHFPLTLESARPSHTSQYLCASSEAGTEVANTEAFFGQGTRLTVV.

This clonotype was seen a single time. The chain employs TRBV13 and TRBJ2-7; D is undetermined. The CDR3 contains 14 residues. V gave up 8 bases and J gave up 3 bases, with 17 bases separating them. Germline lookup yields CDR1 PRHDT and CDR2 FYEKMQ (reference sequence). The CDR3 protein is CASGRDPPLYEQYF. The CDR3 region has the DNA TGTGCCAGCGGCCGTGATCCCCCTCTCTACGAGCAGTACTTC.

With respect to this clonotype: One end of the junction is discordant with germline, which a read error may explain. The chain is built from TRBV18 and TRBJ1-2; perhaps TRBD1 as D (6 bases). There are 11 residues in the CDR3. Looked up from germline, CDR1 is KGHSH and CDR2 is LQKENI. DNA for the CDR3: TGTGCCAGCTCACCTCAGGACAGTTTCGCCTTC. Its protein is CASSPQDSFAF.

CDR3 region: CASSLYSGSDEQFF. CDR3 coding DNA: TGCGCCAGCAGCTTGTACAGCGGGAGTGATGAGCAGTTCTTC. The chain has TRBV5-1 and TRBJ2-1, with 8 bases that match TRBD2. The junction had 5 bases not matched to a gene; V was cut back by 1 base and J by 8 bases. The germline CDR1 and CDR2 sequences are SGHRS and YFSETQ. The CDR3 totals 14 residues. Using reference TRBV5-1 and TRBJ2-1 for the parts outside the CDR3, the full variable domain is KAGVTQTPRYLIKTRGQQVTLSCSPISGHRSVSWYQQTPGQGLQFLFEYFSETQRNKGNFPGRFSGRQFSNSRSEMNVSTLELGDSALYLCASSLYSGSDEQFFGPGTRLTVL.

The chain uses TRBV30 and TRBJ1-1; 11 bases agree with TRBD1. Germline CDR1 reads GTSNPN; CDR2 reads SVGIG (reference sequence). V gave up 4 bases and J gave up 6 bases; unmatched junction bases: 7. The CDR3 spans 14 residues. The CDR3 bases are TGTGCCTGGACCCAGGACAGGGGGCTCGCTGAAGCTTTCTTT. Amino acid sequence: CAWTQDRGLAEAFF.

Here the CDR3 DNA reads TGTGCCAGCTCACCACAGGAGGCAACTAATGAAAAACTGTTTTTT. It translates to CASSPQEATNEKLFF. The rearrangement uses TRBV18 and TRBJ1-4; D is ambiguous. The germline V gene has CDR1 KGHSH and CDR2 LQKENI. V lost 1 base and J 0 bases, leaving 6 bases between the germline ends. The CDR3 has 15 amino acids.

This chain links TRBV20-1 with TRBJ2-1, with D unresolved. Germline V CDR1 and CDR2: DFQATT, SNEGSKA (reference sequence). The length of the CDR3 is 9 residues. V was cut by 3 bases and J by 9 bases, with 3 bases left in between. CDR3 DNA sequence: TGCAGTGCTAGCATTGAGCAGTTCTTC. It is translated as CSASIEQFF.

This rearrangement joins TRBV6-5 to TRBJ2-2; 8 nucleotides line up with TRBD1. Germline V lookup: CDR1 MNHEY, CDR2 SVGAGI. This CDR3 spans 14 amino acids. V was pared by 5 bases and J by 5 bases, with 4 bases of the junction left unmatched. CDR3 amino acids: CASSRTGSTGELFF. The CDR3, as DNA: TGTGCCAGCAGTCGGACAGGGAGTACCGGGGAGCTGTTTTTT.

The genes are TRBV7-2 and TRBJ1-1, with 8 bases lining up with TRBD1. J gave up 5 bases and V 4 bases, and 3 bases lay outside the gene matches. This CDR3 spans 13 amino acids. CDR1 and CDR2 from the germline V gene are SGHTA and FQGNSA. In DNA, the CDR3 is TGTGCCAGCAGCTCGGACAGGGTTACTGAAGCTTTCTTT. This codes for CASSSDRVTEAFF.

The DNA of the CDR3 is TGTGCCAGCAGTTACTCCCGGGCCTTTTCCGAAGCTTTCTTT. Protein sequence: CASSYSRAFSEAFF. The gene calls are TRBV6-5 and TRBJ1-1; no reliable D call. CDR3 length equals 14 residues. Germline CDR1 is MNHEY and CDR2 is SVGAGI. Trimming removed 0 bases at V and 8 bases at J, with 13 bases between.

J is TRBJ2-1 and V is TRBV12-3 or TRBV12-4; D is unresolved. This CDR3 is 11 amino acids long. V lost 6 bases and J 10 bases, leaving 10 bases between the germline ends. The CDR3 reads CASRLNLEQFF. The DNA for the CDR3 is TGTGCCAGCAGATTAAACCTAGAGCAGTTCTTC.

The chain has TRBV18 and TRBJ1-1; perhaps TRBD1 as D (5 bases). CDR1 is KGHSH, CDR2 LQKENI, per germline. CDR3 length equals 15 residues. Trimming took 0 bases from V and 6 from J, leaving 14 bases between them. The CDR3 is CASSPPGGAEPEAFF. The CDR3 DNA is TGTGCCAGCTCACCACCCGGCGGGGCCGAACCTGAAGCTTTCTTT.

This clonotype was recorded only once. This chain connects TRBV28 to TRBJ2-1, with D possibly TRBD2 on 5 matching bases. The CDR3 extends over 16 amino acids. With 2 bases removed from V and 1 base from J, the gap between germline ends came to 12 bases. In germline, CDR1 is MDHEN, CDR2 SYDVKM. The CDR3 is CASSLTLAFSYNEQFF. The CDR3 bases are TGTGCCAGCAGTTTAACGCTAGCCTTTTCCTACAATGAGCAGTTCTTC. Full variable domain (outside the CDR3, taken from reference TRBV28 and TRBJ2-1): DVKVTQSSRYLVKRTGEKVFLECVQDMDHENMFWYRQDPGLGLRLIYFSYDVKMKEKGDIPEGYSVSREKKERFSLILESASTNQTSMYLCASSLTLAFSYNEQFFGPGTRLTVL.

V usage is TRBV2 and J usage is TRBJ2-3; D is ambiguous. This CDR3 comprises 13 residues. From germline, CDR1 is SNHLY and CDR2 FYNNEI. Trimming stripped 7 bases from V and 2 bases from J, with 10 bases between. The CDR3 spells CASTTGYTDTQYF. The CDR3 DNA reads as TGTGCCAGCACCACCGGGTACACAGATACGCAGTATTTT.

The chain uses TRBV29-1 and TRBJ2-5; D ambiguous. The ends were cut back, 5 bases at V and 5 bases at J, with 12 bases in the middle. The CDR3 spans 12 residues. Germline lookup yields CDR1 SQVTM and CDR2 ANQGSEA. In DNA form, the CDR3 reads TGCAGCGTTCTAAAAGTTCCCGAGACCCAGTACTTC. This gives the protein CSVLKVPETQYF.

CDR3 nucleotides: TGTGCCAGCAGATATACCGGGACTCAAGAGACCCAGTACTTC. This gives the protein CASRYTGTQETQYF. The chain recombines TRBV7-9 with TRBJ2-5, with a weak D call TRBD2 (6 bases). The CDR3 runs to 14 residues. Germline lookup yields CDR1 SEHNR and CDR2 FQNEAQ (reference sequence). The germline V and J ends were trimmed by 6 bases and 2 bases, with 13 bases remaining between them.

The chain recombines TRBV4-3 with TRBJ2-7; 8 bases align to TRBD2. Germline assignment: CDR1 LGHNA and CDR2 YSLEER. The trim removed 1 base at V and 3 bases at J, leaving 17 bases unmatched. The CDR3 has 19 amino acids. This CDR3 reads CASSQGLGLGTRNFYEQYF. The CDR3 coding sequence is TGCGCCAGCAGCCAAGGGCTTGGGTTGGGGACTAGGAATTTCTACGAGCAGTACTTC.

The genes are TRBV15 and TRBJ2-5, with 9 bases matching TRBD2. V trimming: 4 bases; J trimming: 5 bases; junction bases outside the gene matches: 5. The V gene's germline CDR1 is LNHNV and CDR2 YYDKDF (reference sequence). This CDR3 has 14 amino acids. CDR3 sequence reads: CATSTRTSVETQYF. The CDR3 bases are TGTGCCACCAGCACGAGGACTAGCGTGGAGACCCAGTACTTC.